One T cell receptor (beta chain) is described in this entry. Antigen: not known. These data are taken from a study of cytomegalovirus exposure and HLA in healthy donors. Background on the study: Caucasian-associated ancestry cluster membership applied to approximately 84% of several hundred genotyped donors.

Study-wide points: Analyzed later, association rates of TCRs varied across HLA loci, with DRB1 most and HLA-C fewest. Immune exposure information available was restricted to CMV serostatus. Follow-up analysis later connected one missense variant in DCLRE1C with trimming of TCR beta V- and J-genes.

The study ran its PCR with 60 Vbeta and 13 Jbeta primers. Repertoires were generated with immunoSEQ multiplex PCR, while TCRdb's copy carries only in-frame clones and drops some. This repertoire includes 150,000 to 200,000 clones. V was pared by 5 bases and J by 3 bases, with 16 bases between. The CDR3 covers 15 residues. The germline CDR1 and CDR2 sequences are LNHDA and SQIVND (reference sequence). The origin of this receptor is a woman younger than 30 in good health and CMV-seropositive. The chain has TRBV19 and TRBJ1-1; D is perhaps TRBD1 (5 bases). Source material: PBMCs. The CDR3 here is CASSLQEAGDTEAFF. The DNA of the CDR3 is TGTGCCAGTAGTCTACAGGAGGCGGGGGACACTGAAGCTTTCTTT.